Listed below are T cell receptor beta chains from one sample, sequenced in a study of regulatory T cells in long-lasting Graves disease. TCRdb reprocessed the multiplex PCR reads via MiXCR and lists one record per CDR3 protein. The table lists under 500,000 distinct CDR3 sequences, 16% of them singletons. The sample was also reused in another study, on T cells in Graves' hyperthyroidism and ophthalmopathy.

The sample consisted of peripheral blood mononuclear cells (PBMCs), taken at new diagnosis, from a patient treated with antithyroid drugs. Receptor source: a woman aged 25-40 years with Graves disease. Both conserved end residues are part of each CDR3. A D gene is named only where the DNA matches it firmly. Clone size is not always given. Where it is, it says once, few, many or a class for expanded clones.

abundance	d_gene	j_gene	v_gene	CDR3aa	CDR3nt
many	.	TRBJ2-3	TRBV6-1	CASTPSARRLTDTQYF	TGTGCCAGCACTCCCTCGGCTCGCCGACTTACAGATACGCAGTATTTT
many	.	TRBJ1-1	TRBV24-1	CATSDLHTSGGCTEAFF	TGTGCCACCAGTGATTTGCATACTTCGGGTGGGTGCACTGAAGCTTTCTTT
many	.	TRBJ1-5	TRBV6-1	CASRDGRQPQHF	TGTGCCAGCAGGGACGGGCGTCAGCCCCAGCATTTT
many	.	TRBJ2-4	TRBV14	CASSQGGGNIQYF	TGTGCCAGCAGCCAAGGAGGAGGGAACATTCAGTACTTC
many	.	TRBJ2-1	TRBV28	CATLPGDFLNEQFF	TGTGCCACTCTTCCGGGGGACTTCCTCAATGAGCAGTTCTTC
.	TRBD1	TRBJ2-1	TRBV24-1	CATSDLRTGPDEQFF	TGTGCCACCAGTGATTTGCGGACAGGGCCCGATGAGCAGTTCTTC
few	TRBD2	TRBJ2-5	TRBV18	CASSPYTSGNQETQYF	TGTGCCAGCTCACCATATACTAGCGGAAACCAAGAGACCCAGTACTTC
few	.	TRBJ1-3	TRBV29-1	CSVGPEGPGNTIYF	TGCAGCGTTGGCCCCGAGGGACCTGGAAACACCATATATTTT
many	TRBD2	TRBJ2-5	TRBV6-2/TRBV6-3	CASSRRGQETQYF	TGTGCCAGCAGTAGGCGGGGGCAAGAGACCCAGTACTTC
many	TRBD2	TRBJ2-7	TRBV5-1	CASSHPAGGFYEQYF	TGCGCCAGCAGCCACCCAGCGGGAGGTTTCTACGAGCAGTACTTC
many	.	TRBJ1-1	TRBV6-5	CASSYLPPVRNTEAFF	TGTGCCAGCAGTTATCTCCCCCCCGTCCGGAACACTGAAGCTTTCTTT
.	TRBD2	TRBJ2-3	TRBV20-1	CSARVPGRSPDTQYF	TGCAGTGCTAGAGTCCCCGGGAGGAGCCCAGATACGCAGTATTTT